This note documents a single T cell receptor beta chain sequence. Antigen: not known. This sample was included in a study of blood T cells in healthy people across ages. Across the whole study: The capture of about one barcoded beta molecule per two T cells was achieved by template switching.

Through a sample-barcoded 5' primer and a J-beta primer mix, a second PCR was run for about 6 to 11 cycles. TCRdb recomputed calls from the 5' RACE reads with MiXCR, one row per CDR3 protein. The sample lists more than 650,000 distinct CDR3 sequences; 53% were seen once. CDR3 length: 15 residues. Germline lookup yields CDR1 SGHTA and CDR2 FQGNSA. Trimming removed 3 bases at V and 5 bases at J, with 13 bases between. General study points: A greater number of naive CD4+ cells and higher diversity distinguished long-lived donors from aged donors.

The TCR comes from a man older than 75 in good health. Sample: blood. This rearrangement joins TRBV7-2 to TRBJ2-2, with a possible D match to TRBD2 (6 bases). The CDR3 DNA reads TGTGCCAGCAGCTTTGGGGGGAGGCGAACCGGGGAGCTGTTTTTT. Translated: CASSFGGRRTGELFF.